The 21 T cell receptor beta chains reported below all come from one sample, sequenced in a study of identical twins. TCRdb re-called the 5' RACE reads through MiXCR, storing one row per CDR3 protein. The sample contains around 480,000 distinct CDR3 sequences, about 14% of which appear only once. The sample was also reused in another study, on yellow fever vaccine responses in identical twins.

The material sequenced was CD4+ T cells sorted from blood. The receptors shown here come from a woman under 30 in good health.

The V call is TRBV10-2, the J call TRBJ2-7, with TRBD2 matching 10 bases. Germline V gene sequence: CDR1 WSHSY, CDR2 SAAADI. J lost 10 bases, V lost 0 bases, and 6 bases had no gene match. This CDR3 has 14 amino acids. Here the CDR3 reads CASSESAGGLGQYF. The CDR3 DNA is TGCGCCAGCAGTGAGTCAGCGGGAGGGCTCGGTCAGTACTTC.

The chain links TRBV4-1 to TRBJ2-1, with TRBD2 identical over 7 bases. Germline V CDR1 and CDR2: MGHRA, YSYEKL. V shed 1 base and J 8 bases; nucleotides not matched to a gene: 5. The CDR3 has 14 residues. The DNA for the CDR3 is TGCGCCAGCAGCCAAGCGGGAGGCAGCTATGAGCAGTTCTTC. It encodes CASSQAGGSYEQFF.

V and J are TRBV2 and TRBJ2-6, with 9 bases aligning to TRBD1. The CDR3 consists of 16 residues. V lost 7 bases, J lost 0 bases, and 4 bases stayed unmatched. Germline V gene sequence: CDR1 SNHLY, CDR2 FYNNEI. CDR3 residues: CASNRGPNSGANVLTF. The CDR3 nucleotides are TGTGCCAGCAACAGGGGGCCCAACTCTGGGGCCAACGTCCTGACTTTC.

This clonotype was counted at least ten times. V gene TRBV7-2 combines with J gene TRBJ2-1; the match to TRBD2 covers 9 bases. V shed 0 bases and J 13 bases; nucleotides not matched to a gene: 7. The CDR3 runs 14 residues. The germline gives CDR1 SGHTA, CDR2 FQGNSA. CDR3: CASSLAQASGKQFF. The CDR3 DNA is TGTGCCAGCAGCTTAGCGCAGGCTAGCGGGAAACAGTTCTTC.

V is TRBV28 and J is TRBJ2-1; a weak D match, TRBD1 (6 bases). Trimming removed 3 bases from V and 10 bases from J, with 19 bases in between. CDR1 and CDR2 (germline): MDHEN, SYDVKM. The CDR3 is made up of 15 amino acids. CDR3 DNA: TGTGCCAGCAGTTTCGACAGGAAACTTATCGGGGAGCAGTTCTTC. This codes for CASSFDRKLIGEQFF.

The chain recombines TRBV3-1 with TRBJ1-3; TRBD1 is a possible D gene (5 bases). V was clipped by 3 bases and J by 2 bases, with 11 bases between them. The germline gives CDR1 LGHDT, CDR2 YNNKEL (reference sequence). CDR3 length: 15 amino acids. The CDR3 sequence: CASSQTGTAGNTIYF. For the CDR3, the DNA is TGTGCCAGCAGCCAGACCGGGACGGCTGGAAACACCATATATTTT.

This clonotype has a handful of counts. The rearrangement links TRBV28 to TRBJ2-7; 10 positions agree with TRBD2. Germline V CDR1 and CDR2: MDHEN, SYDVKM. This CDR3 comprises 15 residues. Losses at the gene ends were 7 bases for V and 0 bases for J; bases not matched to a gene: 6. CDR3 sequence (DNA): TGTGCCAGCACCAATCCTAGCGGGAGCTCCTACGAGCAGTACTTC. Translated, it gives CASTNPSGSSYEQYF.

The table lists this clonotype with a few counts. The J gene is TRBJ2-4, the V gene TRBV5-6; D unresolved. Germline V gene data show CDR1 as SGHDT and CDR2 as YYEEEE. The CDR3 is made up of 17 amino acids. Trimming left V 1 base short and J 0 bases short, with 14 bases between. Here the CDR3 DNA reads TGTGCCAGCAGCTTGAGGTTCGGGCCCTTAGCCAAAAACATTCAGTACTTC. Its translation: CASSLRFGPLAKNIQYF. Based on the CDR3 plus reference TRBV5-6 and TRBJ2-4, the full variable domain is DAGVTQSPTHLIKTRGQQVTLRCSPKSGHDTVSWYQQALGQGPQFIFQYYEEEERQRGNFPDRFSGHQFPNYSSELNVNALLLGDSALYLCASSLRFGPLAKNIQYFGAGTRLSVL.

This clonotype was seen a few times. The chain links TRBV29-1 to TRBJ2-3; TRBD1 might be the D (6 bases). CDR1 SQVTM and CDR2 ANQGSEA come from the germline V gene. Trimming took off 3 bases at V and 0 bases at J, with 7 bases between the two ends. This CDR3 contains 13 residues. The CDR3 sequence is CSVEQGSTDTQYF. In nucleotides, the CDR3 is TGCAGCGTTGAGCAGGGGAGCACAGATACGCAGTATTTT.

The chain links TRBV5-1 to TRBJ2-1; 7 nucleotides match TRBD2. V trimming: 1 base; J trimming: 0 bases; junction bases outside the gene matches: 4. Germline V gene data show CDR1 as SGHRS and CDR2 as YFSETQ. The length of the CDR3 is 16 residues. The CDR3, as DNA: TGCGCCAGCAGCTTGTCTAGCGGACGCTCCTACAATGAGCAGTTCTTC. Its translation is CASSLSSGRSYNEQFF.

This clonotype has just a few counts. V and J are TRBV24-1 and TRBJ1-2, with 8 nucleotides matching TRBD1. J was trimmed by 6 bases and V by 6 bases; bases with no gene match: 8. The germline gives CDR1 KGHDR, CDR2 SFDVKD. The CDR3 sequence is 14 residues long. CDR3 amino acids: CATSRPGQGDGYTF. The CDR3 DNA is TGTGCCACCAGTCGCCCCGGACAGGGCGATGGCTACACCTTC.

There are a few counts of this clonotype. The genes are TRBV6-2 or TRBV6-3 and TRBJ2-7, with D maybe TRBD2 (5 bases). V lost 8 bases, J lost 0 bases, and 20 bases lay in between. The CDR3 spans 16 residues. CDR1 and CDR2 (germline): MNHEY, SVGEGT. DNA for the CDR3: TGTGCCAGCCATTCAAAAACTAGGCAGATCTCCTACGAGCAGTACTTC. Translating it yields CASHSKTRQISYEQYF.

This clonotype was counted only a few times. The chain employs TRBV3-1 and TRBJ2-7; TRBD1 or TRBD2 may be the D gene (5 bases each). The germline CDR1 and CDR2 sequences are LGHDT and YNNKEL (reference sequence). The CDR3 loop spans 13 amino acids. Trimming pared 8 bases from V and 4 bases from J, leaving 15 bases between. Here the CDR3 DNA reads TGTGCCAGCGGACCCGGGGCCCTATACGAGCAGTACTTC. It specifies CASGPGALYEQYF.

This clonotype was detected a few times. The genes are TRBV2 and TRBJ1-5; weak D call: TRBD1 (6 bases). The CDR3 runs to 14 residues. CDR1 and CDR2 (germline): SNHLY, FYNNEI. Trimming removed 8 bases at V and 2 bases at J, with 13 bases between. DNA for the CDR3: TGTGCCAGCCGACAGGTAGGGGGCAATCAGCCCCAGCATTTT. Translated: CASRQVGGNQPQHF.

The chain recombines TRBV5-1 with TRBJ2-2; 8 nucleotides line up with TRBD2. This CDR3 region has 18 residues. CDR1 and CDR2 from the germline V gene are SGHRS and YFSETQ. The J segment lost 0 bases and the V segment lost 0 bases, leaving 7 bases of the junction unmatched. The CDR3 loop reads CASSLAGSGAANTGELFF. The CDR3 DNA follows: TGCGCCAGCAGCTTGGCAGGTAGCGGGGCCGCGAACACCGGGGAGCTGTTTTTT.

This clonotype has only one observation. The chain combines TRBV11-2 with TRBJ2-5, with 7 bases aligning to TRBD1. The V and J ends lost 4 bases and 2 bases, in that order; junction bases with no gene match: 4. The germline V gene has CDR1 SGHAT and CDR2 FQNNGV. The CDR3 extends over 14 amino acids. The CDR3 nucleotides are TGTGCCAGCAGCTCCTACAGGGGACAAGAGACCCAGTACTTC. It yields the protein CASSSYRGQETQYF.

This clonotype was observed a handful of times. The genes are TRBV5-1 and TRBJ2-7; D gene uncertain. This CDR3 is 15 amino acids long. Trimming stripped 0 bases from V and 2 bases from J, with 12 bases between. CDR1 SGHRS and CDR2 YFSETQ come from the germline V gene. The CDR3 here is CASSLDSSITYEQYF. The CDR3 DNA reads TGCGCCAGCAGCTTGGACAGCTCGATAACCTACGAGCAGTACTTC.

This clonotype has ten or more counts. CDR3 protein: CSCYTGQVFYGYTF. Here the CDR3 DNA reads TGCAGTTGCTATACGGGACAGGTGTTCTATGGCTACACCTTC. The V gene is TRBV20-1, the J gene TRBJ1-2, with 8 nucleotides matching TRBD1. Germline trimming cut 8 bases from V and 4 bases from J; bases unmatched to any gene: 12. Germline assignment: CDR1 DFQATT and CDR2 SNEGSKA (reference sequence). CDR3 length equals 14 residues.

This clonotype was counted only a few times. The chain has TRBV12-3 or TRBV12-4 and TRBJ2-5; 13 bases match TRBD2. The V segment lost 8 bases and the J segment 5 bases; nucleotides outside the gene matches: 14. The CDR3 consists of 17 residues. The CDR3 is CASSEGLAGSLSETQYF. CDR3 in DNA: TGTGCCAGCTCTGAGGGACTAGCGGGGTCGTTGTCCGAGACCCAGTACTTC.

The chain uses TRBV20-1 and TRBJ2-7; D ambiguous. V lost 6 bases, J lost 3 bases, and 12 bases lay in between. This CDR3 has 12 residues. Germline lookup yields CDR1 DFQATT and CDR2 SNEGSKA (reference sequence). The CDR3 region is CSAQERNYEQYF. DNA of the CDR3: TGCAGTGCCCAGGAGCGAAACTACGAGCAGTACTTC.

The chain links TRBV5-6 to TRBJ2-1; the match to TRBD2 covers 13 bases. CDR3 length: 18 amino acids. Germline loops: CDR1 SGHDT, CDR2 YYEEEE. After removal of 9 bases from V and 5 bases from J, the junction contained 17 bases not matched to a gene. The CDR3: CAIGFGLAGAGGDNEQFF. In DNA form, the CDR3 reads TGTGCCATCGGCTTTGGACTAGCGGGAGCAGGAGGGGACAATGAGCAGTTCTTC.